The source of this TCR beta chain is a study of cytomegalovirus exposure and HLA in healthy donors (dated by TCRdb to about 2017). About the investigation overall: The 550 to 750 repertoires of the first cohort and the 120 or so validation repertoires were produced on the same platform, according to a later analysis. The study aimed to test whether cataloging public T cell receptors could reveal signatures of past pathogen exposure. Besides the first cohort of roughly 660 subjects, a separate validation cohort made up of 120 different subjects was used. To predict cytomegalovirus infection status, the study brought together high-throughput TCR immunosequencing, statistical association of individual TCRs with disease status, and machine learning.

Study-wide conclusions, independent of this receptor: A later analysis had no HLA typing for the validation cohort, so co-occurrence there was scored across all 130 or so repertoires. A few of the identified cytomegalovirus-associated TCR beta chains were confirmed in vitro to be specific for cytomegalovirus antigens. The authors suggested that the approach could potentially be extended to other disease states and immunological phenotypes. The classifier was reported to diagnose cytomegalovirus status with high specificity and sensitivity in both the original and validation cohorts. In a later analysis, TCRs clustered in the first cohort were found to also tend to co-occur in the 120 validation repertoires, with 90% to 95% of cluster scores above 0. Across donors, most TCR sequences were observed very rarely, whereas some public TCRs were present in many individuals. In the study, 150 to 200 TCR beta chains were listed as associated with cytomegalovirus.

As concerns this clone: Its antigen is still unknown. No base quality information exists; no much larger clone differs at one position.

The donors belonged to the validation cohort of 90 to 150 subjects, which was separate from the roughly 670-subject first cohort. Trimmed from V: 4 bases; trimmed from J: 0 bases; junction bases lacking a gene match: 6. Via the germline V gene (reference sequence), CDR1 is SGHNT and CDR2 YYREEE. Including cysteine and phenylalanine, the CDR3 has 16 amino acids. Just the 48-base CDR3 DNA is kept, in frame starting at base 1. The library came from the immunoSEQ multiplex PCR assay. On the authors' methods: A statistical classification framework was developed to diagnose cytomegalovirus status using the catalog of TCR beta chain sequences. TCRdb re-hosts the immuneACCESS table, in-frame sequences only. Its copies lack some clones; in the studies checked, an unresolved V gene accounts for under half of them, and the cause for the rest is not known. V and J calls and clone size come straight from that table; D and trimming were deduced from the DNA. The sample data list fewer than 250,000 clones, and around 86% of these were observed just once. Jointly, the top ten make up about 2% of the sample.

Sequencing input: PBMCs. The chain joins TRBV5-4 to TRBJ2-1, with TRBD2 identical over 8 junction bases. This receptor was identified in a woman aged 18-29 years in good health and CMV-seropositive. The nucleotides read TGTGCCAGCAGCCGTTCTAGCGGGCCCTCCTACAATGAGCAGTTCTTC. Translated, it reads CASSRSSGPSYNEQFF.